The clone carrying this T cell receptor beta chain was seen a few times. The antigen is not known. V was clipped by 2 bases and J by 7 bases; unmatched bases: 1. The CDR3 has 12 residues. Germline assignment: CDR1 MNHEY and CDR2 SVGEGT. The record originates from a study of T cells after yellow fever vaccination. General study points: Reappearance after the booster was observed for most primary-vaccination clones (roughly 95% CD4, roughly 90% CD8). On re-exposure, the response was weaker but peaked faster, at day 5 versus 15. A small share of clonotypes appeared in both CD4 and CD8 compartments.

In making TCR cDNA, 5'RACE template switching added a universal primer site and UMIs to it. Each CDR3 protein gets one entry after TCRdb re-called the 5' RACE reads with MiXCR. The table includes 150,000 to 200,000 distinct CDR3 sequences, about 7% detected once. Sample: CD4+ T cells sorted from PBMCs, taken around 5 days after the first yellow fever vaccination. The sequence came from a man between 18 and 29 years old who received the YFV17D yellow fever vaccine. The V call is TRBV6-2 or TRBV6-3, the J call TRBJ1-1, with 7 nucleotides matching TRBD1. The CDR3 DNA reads TGTGCCAGCAGTTACGGGGACAGTGAAGCTTTCTTT. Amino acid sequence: CASSYGDSEAFF.